The entry below describes one T cell receptor (beta chain). The antigen is undetermined. This entry comes from a study of a mutant IDH1 vaccine in newly diagnosed glioma. Time point meaning: week 11, during vaccination. Mutant IDH1 20-mer peptide, at 300 ug, made up each vaccine dose, with topical imiquimod. Sequencing used immunoSEQ multiplex PCR; TCRdb keeps in-frame clones, though not all of them. Here the sample spans 100,000 to 150,000 clones, around 80% being singletons. Germline values: CDR1 LGHNA, CDR2 YNFKEQ. The V end was cut by 2 bases, the J end by 2 bases, with 18 bases between. This CDR3 is built from 17 residues.

The origin of this receptor is a man aged 40-49 years with glioma. The chain joins TRBV4-2 to TRBJ1-2; D unclear. The sample in question was PBMCs, obtained from a glioma patient whose treatment included an IDH1 peptide vaccine. DNA for the CDR3: TGTGCCAGCAGCCAAAGGGCAGCCGGAAACTCAAACTATGGCTACACCTTC. Its protein product is CASSQRAAGNSNYGYTF.